This TCR beta chain was sequenced during a study of blood T cells in healthy people across ages. Alongside a J-beta primer mix, a sample-barcoded 5' primer served in a second PCR lasting about 7 to 11 cycles. Each CDR3 protein is one row after TCRdb ran MiXCR on the 5' RACE reads. The repertoire holds about 800,000 distinct CDR3 sequences, with around 25% as singletons. This CDR3 has 13 residues. CDR1 MDHEN and CDR2 SYDVKM come from the germline V gene. The V end lost 3 bases, the J end lost 5 bases, and 10 bases lay between the germline ends. The same data also contributed to another study, on T cells of mothers and their children.

The sequencing sample was made of blood. The sequence came from a boy aged 5 to 17 in good health. The chain employs TRBV28 and TRBJ1-1; unclear D gene. CDR3: CASSFTPGTEAFF. The CDR3 DNA follows: TGTGCCAGCAGTTTTACCCCGGGGACTGAAGCTTTCTTT.